These 29 T cell receptor beta chains were all obtained from the same sample, sequenced in a study of Graves' ophthalmopathy and Graves' hyperthyroidism. RNA transcripts were the source from which TCR beta CDR3 regions were amplified. The authors performed first-round RT-PCR with HTBI primers and then a second-round multiplex PCR. TCRdb re-analysed the multiplex PCR reads in MiXCR, keeping a single row per CDR3 protein. The table shows roughly 500,000 distinct CDR3 sequences, with around 14% occurring only once. Material for sequencing was blood. The receptors were gathered from a woman in her twenties or thirties with Graves' ophthalmopathy.

This clonotype was seen ten or more times. J is TRBJ2-7 and V is TRBV2; D might be TRBD1 (6 bases). Trimming took off 6 bases at V and 0 bases at J, with 9 bases between the two ends. The CDR3 totals 13 residues. Per the germline V gene, CDR1 is SNHLY and CDR2 is FYNNEI. The CDR3 here is CASRLQGSYEQYF. CDR3 sequence (DNA): TGTGCCAGCAGGCTACAGGGCTCCTACGAGCAGTACTTC.

The chain is built from TRBV30 and TRBJ2-5; no clear D gene. The CDR3 totals 13 residues. CDR1 and CDR2 from the germline V gene are GTSNPN and SVGIG (reference sequence). V dropped 2 bases and J dropped 5 bases, with 12 bases sitting between them. The CDR3 DNA reads TGTGCCTGGAGTTCTGACTTAAGCGAGACCCAGTACTTC. Protein product: CAWSSDLSETQYF.

This clonotype showed up many times. The rearrangement links TRBV6-2 or TRBV6-3 to TRBJ1-5; no clear D gene. The germline gives CDR1 MNHEY, CDR2 SVGEGT. The V and J ends lost 6 bases and 3 bases respectively, with 6 bases between them. The length of the CDR3 is 12 residues. In DNA form, the CDR3 reads TGTGCCAGCAGCCACATCAATCAGCCCCAGCATTTT. Protein product: CASSHINQPQHF.

The V call is TRBV11-1, the J call TRBJ2-7, with a tentative D call TRBD1 (5 bases). The CDR3 totals 13 residues. V was clipped by 4 bases and J by 3 bases, with 10 bases between them. The germline gives CDR1 SGHAT, CDR2 FQDESV (reference sequence). This CDR3 reads CASSWTSFYEQYF. CDR3 in DNA: TGTGCCAGCAGCTGGACATCTTTCTACGAGCAGTACTTC.

The table lists this clonotype with many counts. J is TRBJ2-2 and V is TRBV25-1; a possible D gene is TRBD2 (5 bases). Germline V CDR1 and CDR2: MGHDK, SYGVNS. V was cut by 2 bases and J by 5 bases, with 9 bases left in between. The CDR3 runs to 14 residues. The CDR3 reads CASSELRETGELFF. The CDR3 nucleotides read TGTGCCAGCAGTGAACTACGGGAAACCGGGGAGCTGTTTTTT.

This clonotype showed up many times. The rearrangement uses TRBV20-1 and TRBJ2-5; 7 bases agree with TRBD2. This CDR3 is 13 amino acids long. Trimming removed 1 base from V and 4 bases from J; junction bases left unmatched: 3. Germline V CDR1 and CDR2: DFQATT, SNEGSKA (reference sequence). CDR3: CSARVASGETQYF. The CDR3, as DNA: TGCAGTGCTAGAGTCGCTAGCGGAGAGACCCAGTACTTC.

This clonotype was observed at least ten times. V is TRBV2 and J is TRBJ1-6, with a possible D match to TRBD1 (5 bases). From germline, CDR1 is SNHLY and CDR2 FYNNEI. The V and J ends lost 7 bases and 5 bases respectively, with 18 bases between them. This CDR3 region has 16 residues. This CDR3 is CASTVGKGVDNSPLHF. The DNA of the CDR3 is TGTGCCAGCACCGTGGGTAAAGGGGTGGATAATTCACCCCTCCACTTT.

The genes are TRBV30 and TRBJ1-2, with 10 nucleotides matching TRBD1. Unmatched junction bases numbered 9, after V lost 2 bases and J lost 3 bases. Germline assignment: CDR1 GTSNPN and CDR2 SVGIG (reference sequence). The CDR3 runs to 16 residues. CDR3 DNA sequence: TGTGCCTGGAGTATCCCCGGGACAGGGGTTTACTATGGCTACACCTTC. Protein: CAWSIPGTGVYYGYTF.

This clonotype was detected only a few times. This chain uses TRBV5-1 with TRBJ2-7, with D tentatively TRBD2 (5 bases). V gave up 0 bases and J gave up 0 bases, with 13 bases separating them. This CDR3 is 16 amino acids long. The germline V gene has CDR1 SGHRS and CDR2 YFSETQ. The CDR3 DNA reads TGCGCCAGCAGCTTGGATGCGGTTCGGGGCTCCTACGAGCAGTACTTC. This sequence encodes CASSLDAVRGSYEQYF.

This clonotype was observed at least ten times. The chain employs TRBV10-3 and TRBJ1-1, with a tentative D call TRBD1 (5 bases). The germline V gene has CDR1 ENHRY and CDR2 SYGVKD. The CDR3 runs 14 residues. The germline V and J ends were trimmed by 7 bases and 1 base, with 13 bases remaining between them. The CDR3 here is CAITEGRENTEAFF. In nucleotides, the CDR3 is TGTGCCATCACCGAGGGACGGGAGAACACTGAAGCTTTCTTT.

This clonotype was seen at least ten times. This rearrangement joins TRBV2 to TRBJ2-7; no reliable D call. Germline-derived CDR1 and CDR2 are SNHLY and FYNNEI. Trimming removed 3 bases at V and 2 bases at J, with 8 bases between. CDR3 length: 13 residues. The CDR3 DNA is TGTGCCAGCAGTGAGTGGTCCGCCTACGAGCAGTACTTC. It codes for CASSEWSAYEQYF.

In this sample, this clonotype turned up many times. The genes are TRBV6-1 and TRBJ1-1; no clear D. V was shortened by 1 base and J by 1 base, with 4 bases between the two germline ends. The CDR3 has 13 residues. Germline CDR1 and CDR2: MNHNS and SASEGT. The CDR3 sequence: CASSEGANTEAFF. The CDR3 nucleotides are TGTGCCAGCAGTGAAGGGGCGAACACTGAAGCTTTCTTT.

A few counts support this clonotype. At one boundary the junction diverges from the germline segment, which might be a read error. The chain is built from TRBV6-1 and TRBJ1-2; 7 bases align to TRBD1. There are 14 residues in the CDR3. Germline CDR1 reads MNHNS; CDR2 reads SASEGT. The CDR3 region is CASREGTAPYGYTF. The CDR3 nucleotides are TGTGCCAGCAGAGAAGGGACAGCACCCTATGGCTACACCTTC.

The rearrangement joins TRBV6-5 to TRBJ2-7; possibly TRBD2 for D (6 bases). The V end was cut by 0 bases, the J end by 5 bases, with 14 bases between. The germline V gene encodes CDR1 MNHEY and CDR2 SVGAGI. The CDR3 contains 15 residues. CDR3 sequence reads: CASSYSGGMGDEQYF. CDR3 nucleotides: TGTGCCAGCAGTTACTCTGGGGGGATGGGCGACGAGCAGTACTTC.

V usage is TRBV18 and J usage is TRBJ1-6; possibly TRBD1 for D (6 bases). V lost 2 bases, J lost 7 bases, and 9 bases lay in between. CDR1 and CDR2 from the germline V gene are KGHSH and LQKENI. This CDR3 region has 14 residues. CDR3 sequence: CASSPGGWNSPLHF. The DNA for the CDR3 is TGTGCCAGCTCACCAGGGGGCTGGAATTCACCCCTCCACTTT.

There are many counts of this clonotype. The chain uses TRBV11-2 and TRBJ2-7, with D unclear. CDR3 length equals 13 residues. Trimming took off 3 bases at V and 4 bases at J, with 10 bases between the two ends. Germline CDR1 is SGHAT and CDR2 is FQNNGV. CDR3 bases: TGTGCCAGCAGCTTCAGCGAGAGATACGAGCAGTACTTC. As protein: CASSFSERYEQYF.

This clonotype was seen repeatedly, ten times or more. CDR3 nucleotides: TGCAGTGCTAGATTAGCCCTGCGAGAGACCCAGTACTTC. Protein product: CSARLALRETQYF. The chain employs TRBV20-1 and TRBJ2-5; D call uncertain. This CDR3 is 13 amino acids long. The ends were cut back, 2 bases at V and 4 bases at J, with 11 bases in the middle. The germline CDR1 and CDR2 sequences are DFQATT and SNEGSKA (reference sequence).

This clonotype was picked up many times. The chain carries TRBV6-1 and TRBJ1-5; D gene ambiguous. V dropped 4 bases and J dropped 0 bases, with 16 bases sitting between them. Per the germline V gene, CDR1 is MNHNS and CDR2 is SASEGT. This CDR3 contains 17 residues. CDR3 residues: CASSVFSTSSSNQPQHF. CDR3 coding DNA: TGTGCCAGCAGTGTCTTCTCGACCAGTAGTAGCAATCAGCCCCAGCATTTT.

V and J are TRBV2 and TRBJ1-2; the D gene is possibly TRBD1 (5 bases). Germline loops: CDR1 SNHLY, CDR2 FYNNEI. V shed 2 bases and J shed 8 bases, with 12 bases lying between them. There are 13 residues in the CDR3. The CDR3 coding sequence is TGTGCCAGCAGTGAATTGGCAGGGAGCGGCTACACCTTC. This codes for CASSELAGSGYTF.

The chain has TRBV9 and TRBJ2-7; 10 bases are shared with TRBD2. The length of the CDR3 is 15 residues. The germline CDR1 and CDR2 sequences are SGDLS and YYNGEE. Germline trimming cut 0 bases from V and 4 bases from J; bases unmatched to any gene: 4. DNA of the CDR3: TGTGCCAGCAGCGTAGCCACTAGCGGGATTTACGAGCAGTACTTC. This gives the protein CASSVATSGIYEQYF.

The V call is TRBV11-1, the J call TRBJ2-2; possible D gene TRBD2, 5 bases. Germline values: CDR1 SGHAT, CDR2 FQDESV (reference sequence). The CDR3 is made up of 15 amino acids. The V gene lost 5 bases and the J gene lost 2 bases, with 12 bases spanning the gap. This CDR3 reads CASSRAGLNTGELFF. The CDR3 DNA is TGTGCCAGCAGCCGAGCAGGACTTAACACCGGGGAGCTGTTTTTT.

This sequence joins TRBV13 and TRBJ2-7, with a tentative D call TRBD2 (5 bases). The V end lost 1 base, the J end lost 1 base, and 14 bases lay between the germline ends. This CDR3 has 16 residues. Germline V gene lookup returns CDR1 PRHDT and CDR2 FYEKMQ (reference sequence). CDR3 DNA: TGTGCCAGCAGCTTAGAGCGGTCGAGTCCGTCCTACGAGCAGTACTTC. Translating it yields CASSLERSSPSYEQYF.

This clonotype was counted at least ten times. The chain carries TRBV6-2 or TRBV6-3 and TRBJ2-7, with D possibly matching TRBD1 (5 bases). V was clipped by 3 bases and J by 3 bases, with 18 bases between them. Germline lookup yields CDR1 MNHEY and CDR2 SVGEGT. The CDR3 consists of 16 residues. CDR3 protein: CASSYGRQSPHYEQYF. The CDR3 DNA is TGTGCCAGCAGTTATGGGCGACAGAGCCCACACTACGAGCAGTACTTC.

Ten or more counts support this clonotype. J is TRBJ2-2 and V is TRBV7-2, with TRBD2 identical over 11 bases. From germline, CDR1 is SGHTA and CDR2 FQGNSA. The CDR3 has 15 amino acids. V lost 5 bases to trimming and J lost 7 bases; unmatched junction nucleotides: 6. The CDR3 DNA sequence: TGTGCCAGCAGCAAAACTAGCGGGAGAGACGGGGAGCTGTTTTTT. Translation: CASSKTSGRDGELFF. The full variable domain, with the rest looked up from reference TRBV7-2 and TRBJ2-2, is GAGVSQSPSNKVTEKGKDVELRCDPISGHTALYWYRQSLGQGLEFLIYFQGNSAPDKSGLPSDRFSAERTGGSVSTLTIQRTQQEDSAVYLCASSKTSGRDGELFFGEGSRLTVL.

J is TRBJ2-7 and V is TRBV7-2; 10 positions agree with TRBD2. In germline, CDR1 is SGHTA, CDR2 FQGNSA. The J segment lost 6 bases and the V segment lost 2 bases, leaving 7 bases of the junction unmatched. The CDR3 contains 15 residues. DNA for the CDR3: TGTGCCAGCAGCTTACTAGCGGGAGCACCTAGCGAGCAGTACTTC. Translated: CASSLLAGAPSEQYF.

This clonotype was seen at least ten times. This chain connects TRBV24-1 to TRBJ1-5; 7 bases fit TRBD1. V shed 4 bases and J 2 bases; nucleotides not matched to a gene: 7. Germline loops: CDR1 KGHDR, CDR2 SFDVKD. CDR3 length equals 16 residues. This CDR3 reads CATSDTDRSGNQPQHF. CDR3 nucleotides: TGTGCCACCAGTGACACGGACAGGTCCGGCAATCAGCCCCAGCATTTT.

This clonotype was seen a few times. The chain combines TRBV29-1 with TRBJ2-7, with 11 bases aligning to TRBD2. The CDR3 totals 15 residues. The junction had 5 bases not matched to a gene; V was cut back by 3 bases and J by 1 base. Germline lookup yields CDR1 SQVTM and CDR2 ANQGSEA. The CDR3 loop reads CSVEGLAEGSYEQYF. CDR3 coding DNA: TGCAGCGTTGAGGGACTAGCGGAGGGGTCCTACGAGCAGTACTTC.

At least ten counts were recorded for this clonotype. The V and J genes are TRBV11-3 and TRBJ2-7, with D possibly TRBD1 on 6 matching bases. This CDR3 is 13 amino acids long. Germline values: CDR1 SGHNT, CDR2 YENEEA. V was cut by 2 bases and J by 6 bases, with 11 bases left in between. The CDR3 DNA is TGTGCCAGCAGCTTACGACAGGCTGCCGAGCAGTACTTC. Its protein is CASSLRQAAEQYF.

This clonotype was seen a handful of times. A read error is likely, as this CDR3 ends without the conserved phenylalanine or tryptophan. The limits of the CDR3 on the DNA are not certain, so only TCRdb's listed CDR3 is given. The rearrangement joins TRBV6-1 to TRBJ2-2; the listed D gene, TRBD2, was not tested against the DNA. Ends included, the CDR3 has 15 residues. Germline-derived CDR1 and CDR2 are MNHNS and SASEGT. CDR3 loop: CASSPSGTNTGELCL.